The source of this T cell receptor beta chain is a study of response to subunit inactivated influenza vaccine. TCRdb reprocessed the RT-PCR reads with MiXCR, giving one entry per CDR3 protein. The table shows roughly 790,000 distinct CDR3 sequences, with approximately 22% occurring only once. This CDR3 spans 17 amino acids. Germline loops: CDR1 DFQATT, CDR2 SNEGSKA (reference sequence). J gave up 0 bases and V 1 base, and 7 bases lay outside the gene matches. About this clonotype: Its antigen is unidentified.

Study outcomes and limitations: Few additional T cells are recruited per seasonal influenza vaccination, authors suggested.

The chain has TRBV20-1 and TRBJ2-7; 12 bases map to TRBD1. The specimen was PBMCs from blood, collected more than 4 days after vaccination. The TCR was taken from a man in his forties or fifties who received an inactivated influenza vaccine. This CDR3 is CSARGTPGQGASYEQYF. The CDR3 DNA reads as TGCAGTGCTAGAGGTACACCGGGACAGGGGGCCTCCTACGAGCAGTACTTC.